A single TCR beta chain is shown here with its context. This specimen belongs to a study of blood T cell repertoires in COVID-19. The overall study: Material from acute and convalescent COVID-19 was sourced from the United States, Italy and Spain. PBMCs, B-cell-depleted T cells, or T cells were the source of the cDNA or gDNA that made up the material.

The trim removed 0 bases at V and 4 bases at J, leaving 8 bases unmatched. The CDR3 totals 16 residues. Germline V CDR1 and CDR2: SGHKS, YYEKEE (reference sequence). Profiled with immunoSEQ multiplex PCR; TCRdb holds only in-frame clones, not every one. The sample carries 84,000 or so clones, over 75% recorded once. The sequenced material came from peripheral blood. V usage is TRBV5-5 and J usage is TRBJ2-7; 9 bases fit TRBD1. This TCR came from a human donor in a cohort sampled during active COVID-19. The CDR3 region is CASSLGGTGRMYEQYF. For the CDR3, the DNA is TGTGCCAGCAGCTTGGGGGGGACAGGGAGGATGTACGAGCAGTACTTC.